This is a list of T cell receptor beta chains from one sample in a study of T-cell reconstitution after alpha-beta-depleted transplantation in children. TCRdb re-derived calls from the PCR reads in MiXCR, one entry per CDR3 protein. Seen here are over 200,000 distinct CDR3 sequences, roughly a tenth observed once, and the top ten hold over 5.5%. Sequences were derived from PBMCs from the stem cell graft donor, sampled from the stem cell graft. The receptor set was obtained from a human donor who donated a stem cell graft to a child with acute lymphoblastic leukemia. CDR3s include the opening cysteine and the closing phenylalanine or tryptophan. The order of the fields is V gene, D gene, J gene, clone size, CDR3 length, CDR3 DNA, CDR3 protein. The D gene is left open where the match is weak. The size field is filled for only some rows; it gives once, few, many or a size class.

V: TRBV20-1
D: TRBD1
J: TRBJ1-3
size: NA
length: 16
DNA: TGCAGTGCTAGACAGGGGGCTTACTCTACTGGAAACACCATATATTTT
CDR3: CSARQGAYSTGNTIYF

V: TRBV7-9
D: TRBD2
J: TRBJ2-5
size: many
length: 15
DNA: TGTGCCAGCAGCTTAGCAGGGACTAGCCAGGAGACCCAGTACTTC
CDR3: CASSLAGTSQETQYF

V: TRBV10-3
D: TRBD1
J: TRBJ1-1
size: NA
length: 12
DNA: TGTGCCATCAGGGGACAGGCCCCTGAAGCTTTCTTT
CDR3: CAIRGQAPEAFF

V: TRBV20-1
D: NA
J: TRBJ1-3
size: many
length: 13
DNA: TGCAGTGCGACCGAGGGAGGTGGAAACACCATATATTTT
CDR3: CSATEGGGNTIYF

V: TRBV4-1
D: TRBD2
J: TRBJ2-3
size: many
length: 15
DNA: TGCGCCAGCAGCCAAGTCGGCTCTTCCGGGAGGACGCAGTATTTT
CDR3: CASSQVGSSGRTQYF

V: TRBV27
D: NA
J: TRBJ2-5
size: many
length: 14
DNA: TGTGCCAGCAGTACAAGGGACGGACAAGAGACCCAGTACTTC
CDR3: CASSTRDGQETQYF

V: TRBV30
D: NA
J: TRBJ1-1
size: NA
length: 10
DNA: TGTGCCTGGTCCCGGACGAAAGCTTTCTTT
CDR3: CAWSRTKAFF

V: TRBV5-1
D: NA
J: TRBJ2-3
size: few
length: 16
DNA: TGCGCCAGCAGCTTAACCGACAGGTTTTCCCCAGATACGCAGTATTTT
CDR3: CASSLTDRFSPDTQYF

V: TRBV29-1
D: TRBD1
J: TRBJ1-4
size: NA
length: 13
DNA: TGCAGCGTACAGACAGGGGGCAGTGAAAAACTGTTTTTT
CDR3: CSVQTGGSEKLFF

V: TRBV6-2/TRBV6-3
D: NA
J: TRBJ2-7
size: NA
length: 15
DNA: TGTGCCAGCTGCTGGGGGCTGGGACAACCCTACGAGCAGTACTTC
CDR3: CASCWGLGQPYEQYF

V: TRBV11-1
D: TRBD1
J: TRBJ2-7
size: NA
length: 15
DNA: TGTGCCAGCAGCCCAACAGGGGGCCGGAACTACGAGCAGTACTTC
CDR3: CASSPTGGRNYEQYF

V: TRBV12-3/TRBV12-4
D: NA
J: TRBJ1-5
size: few
length: 14
DNA: TGTGCCAGCAGTTTATTGACAGAGAATCAGCCCCAGCATTTT
CDR3: CASSLLTENQPQHF

V: TRBV12-3/TRBV12-4
D: NA
J: TRBJ2-7
size: NA
length: 10
DNA: TGTGCCAGCGGTCTACGGGAGCAGTACTTC
CDR3: CASGLREQYF

V: TRBV29-1
D: NA
J: TRBJ1-2
size: many
length: 12
DNA: TGCAGCGTCGTACGGCAGCTAGATGGCTACACCTTC
CDR3: CSVVRQLDGYTF

V: TRBV6-5
D: NA
J: TRBJ2-7
size: NA
length: 12
DNA: TGTGCCAGCAGACCCGACCCCTACGAGGAGTACTTC
CDR3: CASRPDPYEEYF

V: TRBV27
D: NA
J: TRBJ1-6
size: few
length: 15
DNA: TGTGCCAGCAGTTTAGCAGGGCCCTATAATTCACCCCTCCACTTT
CDR3: CASSLAGPYNSPLHF

V: TRBV29-1
D: TRBD1
J: TRBJ2-1
size: few
length: 15
DNA: TGCAGCGTTGAAGAGGGAAAGGGGGCTTACAATGAGCAGTTCTTC
CDR3: CSVEEGKGAYNEQFF

V: TRBV7-2
D: NA
J: TRBJ1-1
size: many
length: 13
DNA: TGTGCCAGCAGCTTAGCACAGAACACTGAAGCTTTCTTT
CDR3: CASSLAQNTEAFF

V: TRBV3-1
D: TRBD1
J: TRBJ1-2
size: NA
length: 15
DNA: TGTGCCAGCAGCCGAGACAGGGGTCCGAACTATGGCTACACCTTC
CDR3: CASSRDRGPNYGYTF

V: TRBV29-1
D: TRBD1
J: TRBJ2-7
size: many
length: 14
DNA: TGCAGCGTTGCACATGGGGGGACAGGGGACGAGCAGTACTTC
CDR3: CSVAHGGTGDEQYF

V: TRBV2
D: TRBD2
J: TRBJ2-5
size: NA
length: 14
DNA: TGTGCCCGGGAGGGGGGGCTTCAAGGAGAGACCCAGTACTTC
CDR3: CAREGGLQGETQYF

V: TRBV3-1
D: NA
J: TRBJ1-1
size: many
length: 13
DNA: TGTGCCAGCAGACAAGGGGGGAACACTGAAGCTTTCTTT
CDR3: CASRQGGNTEAFF

V: TRBV9
D: NA
J: TRBJ1-3
size: NA
length: 16
DNA: TGTGCCAGCAGCGTATCGTCGAGGGGCTCTGGAAACACCATATATTTT
CDR3: CASSVSSRGSGNTIYF

V: TRBV3-1
D: NA
J: TRBJ2-3
size: few
length: 12
DNA: TGTGCCAGCAGCCCGTGGGGGGCTACGCAGTATTTT
CDR3: CASSPWGATQYF

V: TRBV20-1
D: TRBD1
J: TRBJ2-7
size: NA
length: 13
DNA: TGCAGTGCTAGGAGACAGGGTCTCGACGAGCAGTACTTC
CDR3: CSARRQGLDEQYF

V: TRBV7-8
D: NA
J: TRBJ1-1
size: few
length: 17
DNA: TGTGCCAGCAGCTTAGCGGCGGGATTCCGCCGAACTTATGAAGCTTTCTTT
CDR3: CASSLAAGFRRTYEAFF

V: TRBV5-6
D: NA
J: TRBJ2-7
size: few
length: 16
DNA: TGTGCCAGCAGCTTGTACGGGCAAACTTACTCCGGCGAGCAGTACTTC
CDR3: CASSLYGQTYSGEQYF

V: TRBV29-1
D: TRBD2
J: TRBJ2-3
size: few
length: 13
DNA: TGCAGCCTCCAGCGGGGTGCTTCAGATACGCAGTATTTT
CDR3: CSLQRGASDTQYF

V: TRBV6-1
D: NA
J: TRBJ2-5
size: few
length: 13
DNA: TGTGCCAGCAGTGGGACTGGACAAGAGACCCAGTACTTC
CDR3: CASSGTGQETQYF

V: TRBV5-1
D: TRBD1
J: TRBJ2-1
size: few
length: 15
DNA: TGCGCCAGCAGCTTGGGCCCGGGACAGGGGGTTGAGCAGTTCTTC
CDR3: CASSLGPGQGVEQFF

V: TRBV27
D: NA
J: TRBJ1-5
size: NA
length: 13
DNA: TGTGCCAGCAGTTTTGGGATCAATCAGCCCCAGCATTTT
CDR3: CASSFGINQPQHF

V: TRBV11-2
D: TRBD2
J: TRBJ2-3
size: few
length: 18
DNA: TGTGCCAGCAGTCCGAAATTTAGTAGCGGGGGGATCACAGATACGCAGTATTTT
CDR3: CASSPKFSSGGITDTQYF

V: TRBV3-1
D: NA
J: TRBJ2-7
size: many
length: 15
DNA: TGTGCCAGCAGCCAAGATCCCAGGGGAAGAGGTGAGCAGTACTTC
CDR3: CASSQDPRGRGEQYF

V: TRBV5-1
D: NA
J: TRBJ2-2
size: few
length: 14
DNA: TGCGCCAGCAGCTGGGAGAGGGTCACCGGGGAGCTGTTTTTT
CDR3: CASSWERVTGELFF

V: TRBV20-1
D: TRBD1
J: TRBJ1-1
size: NA
length: 15
DNA: TGCAGTGCTAGAGATGGCAGGACAGGGGTGGCTGAAGCTTTCTTT
CDR3: CSARDGRTGVAEAFF

V: TRBV5-1
D: TRBD1
J: TRBJ2-7
size: many
length: 15
DNA: TGCGCCAGCAGCCGTGAGGGGACAGGTGAATACGAGCAGTACTTC
CDR3: CASSREGTGEYEQYF

V: TRBV10-3
D: NA
J: TRBJ2-7
size: many
length: 14
DNA: TGTGCCATCAGTGAGGGGGGTAGCTCCTACGAGCAGTACTTC
CDR3: CAISEGGSSYEQYF

V: TRBV10-2
D: TRBD2
J: TRBJ2-7
size: many
length: 16
DNA: TGCGCCAGCAGTATTAATAGCGGGGGGCACTCCTACGAGCAGTACTTC
CDR3: CASSINSGGHSYEQYF

V: TRBV3-1
D: NA
J: TRBJ1-5
size: NA
length: 14
DNA: TGTGCCAGCAGCCAAGTGATGTCGGGGCAGCCCCAGCATTTT
CDR3: CASSQVMSGQPQHF

V: TRBV12-3/TRBV12-4
D: TRBD1
J: TRBJ2-7
size: few
length: 14
DNA: TGTGCCAGCAGTCTACAGGGGCCAACCTACGAGCAGTACTTC
CDR3: CASSLQGPTYEQYF

V: TRBV5-1
D: TRBD1
J: TRBJ1-2
size: many
length: 12
DNA: TGCGCCAGTGGACAGGGGGCAAATGGCTACACCTTC
CDR3: CASGQGANGYTF

V: TRBV6-5
D: NA
J: TRBJ1-4
size: many
length: 13
DNA: TGTGCCAGCAGTTACCTAACAGGAGAAAAACTGTTTTTT
CDR3: CASSYLTGEKLFF

V: TRBV2
D: NA
J: TRBJ1-2
size: many
length: 14
DNA: TGTGCCAGCAGTCGGGGCGAAGGAACCTATGGCTACACCTTC
CDR3: CASSRGEGTYGYTF

V: TRBV5-1
D: TRBD1
J: TRBJ1-2
size: few
length: 15
DNA: TGCGCCAGCAGCGTAGGGACAGGGTCCTTCTATGGCTACACCTTC
CDR3: CASSVGTGSFYGYTF

V: TRBV7-6
D: TRBD2
J: TRBJ2-1
size: few
length: 18
DNA: TGTGCCAGCAGCTCCCCACCCGGGACTAGCGGGGGCTACAATGAGCAGTTCTTC
CDR3: CASSSPPGTSGGYNEQFF

V: TRBV7-2
D: NA
J: TRBJ2-3
size: many
length: 15
DNA: TGTGCCAGCAGCTTAGGTGGGGCAAGGACAGATACGCAGTATTTT
CDR3: CASSLGGARTDTQYF

V: TRBV12-3/TRBV12-4
D: TRBD2
J: TRBJ2-3
size: NA
length: 15
DNA: TGTGCCAGCACCGTAGCGGGGACTAGCACAGATACGCAGTATTTT
CDR3: CASTVAGTSTDTQYF

V: TRBV12-3/TRBV12-4
D: NA
J: TRBJ2-5
size: many
length: 13
DNA: TGTGCCAGCAGCCCGCTAGCTTTGGAGACCCAGTACTTC
CDR3: CASSPLALETQYF

V: TRBV5-4
D: NA
J: TRBJ1-4
size: many
length: 14
DNA: TGTGCCAGCAGCTTGTCCGGGATTAATGAAAAACTGTTTTTT
CDR3: CASSLSGINEKLFF

V: TRBV5-6
D: NA
J: TRBJ2-5
size: many
length: 13
DNA: TGTGCCAGCAGCTTGTGGGGGGCACAGACCCAGTACTTC
CDR3: CASSLWGAQTQYF

V: TRBV29-1
D: TRBD2
J: TRBJ2-7
size: many
length: 16
DNA: TGCAGCGTTGAAGATTATTTGACTAGCGGGGGTGCACGGCAGTACTTC
CDR3: CSVEDYLTSGGARQYF

V: TRBV5-5
D: NA
J: TRBJ1-5
size: few
length: 13
DNA: TGTGCCAGCAGCCCGGGCGGGAGTTCGCCCCAGCATTTT
CDR3: CASSPGGSSPQHF

V: TRBV6-2/TRBV6-3
D: NA
J: TRBJ2-2
size: many
length: 15
DNA: TGTGCCAGCAGTTACTCATTAGGGAACACCGGGGAGCTGTTTTTT
CDR3: CASSYSLGNTGELFF

V: TRBV27
D: NA
J: TRBJ2-1
size: NA
length: 13
DNA: TGTGCCAGCAGTCTCAACAGGGCAAATGAGCAGTTCTTC
CDR3: CASSLNRANEQFF

V: TRBV12-3/TRBV12-4
D: NA
J: TRBJ1-1
size: NA
length: 11
DNA: TGTGCCAGCAGTTGGGGTGGGGAAGCTTTCTTT
CDR3: CASSWGGEAFF

V: TRBV12-3/TRBV12-4
D: NA
J: TRBJ1-1
size: NA
length: 14
DNA: TGTGCCAGCAGTTTCAGAAGGATGAACACTGAAGCTTTCTTT
CDR3: CASSFRRMNTEAFF

V: TRBV5-1
D: TRBD1
J: TRBJ2-7
size: few
length: 17
DNA: TGCGCCAGCAGCTCCCCAGAGGGGGGACAGGGGGCGTACGAGCAGTACTTC
CDR3: CASSSPEGGQGAYEQYF